This TCR beta chain was documented in a study of blood T cell repertoires in COVID-19. Study-level information: Italy, Spain and the United States were the sources of the convalescent and acute COVID-19 samples.

V shed 0 bases and J 0 bases; nucleotides not matched to a gene: 5. The CDR3 runs to 17 residues. The germline V gene has CDR1 SGHRS and CDR2 YFSETQ. In the authors' methods: For nucleated cells, counts were estimated from reference gene primer amplification. The data were produced by immunoSEQ multiplex PCR, yet TCRdb's version contains in-frame clones alone and is incomplete. Clonal size and the V and J genes are those of that table, whereas D and trimming came from the DNA. The data show over 110,000 clones, roughly 78% seen once. The V and J genes are TRBV5-1 and TRBJ2-2; 7 bases fit TRBD2. Sequenced: peripheral blood. The sequence derives from a man in his 60s with acute or convalescent COVID-19. CDR3 sequence reads: CASSLGLLATNTGELFF. The CDR3 nucleotides are TGCGCCAGCAGCTTGGGCCTACTAGCGACGAACACCGGGGAGCTGTTTTTT.